The clone carrying this T cell receptor (beta chain) was seen more than once but under ten times. Its matching antigen is unknown. This specimen comes from a study of blood T cells in healthy people across ages. Researchers isolated at least 6 million PBMCs per sample. Study-level findings and limits: CMV infection status of these donors was not known. More naive CD4+ cells and higher diversity were found in long-lived than in aged donors.

A sample-barcoded 5' primer and a J-beta primer mix were used in a second PCR of about 7 to 11 cycles. TCRdb re-derived calls from the 5' RACE reads in MiXCR, one entry per CDR3 protein. Among more than 1.4 million distinct CDR3 sequences, about 43% were seen once, and the ten largest hold 7.9%. This TCR came from a woman aged 18-35 years in good health. Sequencing was done on a sample of blood.

The CDR3 DNA follows: TGTGCCAGCAGGGGCAATTCACCCCTCCACTTT. Translation gives CASRGNSPLHF. The chain uses TRBV12-3 or TRBV12-4 and TRBJ1-6; D gene unclear. Trimming stripped 6 bases from V and 7 bases from J, with 4 bases between. The CDR3 runs to 11 residues.